This T cell receptor beta chain was documented in a study of stem cell transplantation in POMP-related autoinflammatory disease. The CDR3 sequence is 13 residues long. The V gene lost 1 base and the J gene lost 4 bases, with 7 bases spanning the gap. Germline CDR1 is SNHLY and CDR2 is FYNNEI. Generated by immunoSEQ multiplex PCR, the TCRdb table keeps only in-frame clones and is missing some. The sample gives some 68,000 clones, approximately 91% of which show up once; roughly 0.7% is in the top ten. J is TRBJ1-2 and V is TRBV2, with TRBD1 as a possible D gene (5 bases). This receptor was identified in a human patient with POMP-related autoinflammation and immune dysregulation (PRAID). Some T cells may be transferred from the graft donor. Sample: CD4+ T cells from PBMCs, taken after stem cell transplantation. The CDR3 DNA is TGTGCCAGCAGTGAAGGGCAGGGCTATGGCTACACCTTC. It is translated as CASSEGQGYGYTF.